This is a list of T cell receptor beta chains from one sample in a study of CD8 T cells in ankylosing spondylitis. One entry per CDR3 protein, called by TCRdb with MiXCR from the 5' RACE reads. This sample has around 390,000 distinct CDR3 sequences, with approximately 20% found just once. What was sequenced was blood, either unsorted or a sorted T cell fraction (not recorded which). The receptors originated from a male donor with ankylosing spondylitis. The CDR3 runs from the conserved cysteine through the conserved F or W. D genes are given only for firm matches. The size of a clone is reported for some rows only, either as once, few or many, or as a class for expanded clones.

V gene: TRBV20-1
CDR3 length: 16
J gene: TRBJ2-7
clone size: NA
D gene: NA
CDR3 DNA: TGCAGTGCCAGGGCGGGTGGGCCTATTCTATTCAACGAGCAGTACTTC
CDR3 protein: CSARAGGPILFNEQYF

V gene: TRBV5-1
CDR3 length: 14
J gene: TRBJ2-2
clone size: NA
D gene: NA
CDR3 DNA: TGCGCCAGCAGCTCCCAACCTATGGCTGGGGAGCTGTTTTTT
CDR3 protein: CASSSQPMAGELFF

V gene: TRBV7-2
CDR3 length: 15
J gene: TRBJ2-7
clone size: NA
D gene: NA
CDR3 DNA: TGTGCCAGCAGCTTAGGTCCAGTCAGCTCCTACGAGCAGTACTTC
CDR3 protein: CASSLGPVSSYEQYF

V gene: TRBV21-1
CDR3 length: 15
J gene: TRBJ2-2
clone size: few
D gene: NA
CDR3 DNA: TGTGCCAGCAGCAAACGGTGGAGAAGGGGCGGGGAGCTGTTTTTT
CDR3 protein: CASSKRWRRGGELFF

V gene: TRBV7-6
CDR3 length: 15
J gene: TRBJ1-6
clone size: NA
D gene: TRBD1
CDR3 DNA: TGTGCCAGCAGCTTAGAGGCAGGGGGCATTTCACCCCTCCACTTT
CDR3 protein: CASSLEAGGISPLHF

V gene: TRBV28
CDR3 length: 14
J gene: TRBJ1-1
clone size: few
D gene: NA
CDR3 DNA: TGTGCCGGCAGATCTCCAGGTGATTACACTGAAGCTTTCTTT
CDR3 protein: CAGRSPGDYTEAFF

V gene: TRBV5-5
CDR3 length: 17
J gene: TRBJ2-1
clone size: NA
D gene: TRBD2
CDR3 DNA: TGTGCCAGCATTCCTCCCTCGGGTAGCGGGAGATGGAATGAGCAGTTCTTC
CDR3 protein: CASIPPSGSGRWNEQFF

V gene: TRBV4-1
CDR3 length: 15
J gene: TRBJ2-7
clone size: NA
D gene: NA
CDR3 DNA: TGCGCCAGCAGCCAAGACGTGACGGTTTTAAGGGAGCAGTACTTC
CDR3 protein: CASSQDVTVLREQYF

V gene: TRBV5-5
CDR3 length: 13
J gene: TRBJ2-4
clone size: NA
D gene: TRBD1
CDR3 DNA: TGTGCCAGCAGGGGACAGGGTCAAAACATTCAGTACTTC
CDR3 protein: CASRGQGQNIQYF

V gene: TRBV5-5
CDR3 length: 16
J gene: TRBJ2-7
clone size: many
D gene: NA
CDR3 DNA: TGTGCCAGCAGCTCACGTGCGGACAGAAGGAACTACGAGCAGTACTTC
CDR3 protein: CASSSRADRRNYEQYF

V gene: TRBV10-3
CDR3 length: 13
J gene: TRBJ2-7
clone size: few
D gene: NA
CDR3 DNA: TGTGCCATCAGTGCCGGACAACCCTACGAGCAGTACTTC
CDR3 protein: CAISAGQPYEQYF

V gene: TRBV19
CDR3 length: 16
J gene: TRBJ2-2
clone size: few
D gene: NA
CDR3 DNA: TGTGCCAGTAGAAAGGGTCGGTCCAGCGGCACCGGGGAGCTGTTTTTT
CDR3 protein: CASRKGRSSGTGELFF

V gene: TRBV3-1
CDR3 length: 13
J gene: TRBJ2-2
clone size: NA
D gene: NA
CDR3 DNA: TGTGCCAGCAGCCAACAGAACACCGGGGAGCTGTTTTTT
CDR3 protein: CASSQQNTGELFF

V gene: TRBV12-3/TRBV12-4
CDR3 length: 13
J gene: TRBJ2-3
clone size: many
D gene: NA
CDR3 DNA: TGTGCCAGCAGTTTAGGGCGCCGGGATACGCAGTATTTT
CDR3 protein: CASSLGRRDTQYF

V gene: TRBV9
CDR3 length: 15
J gene: TRBJ1-2
clone size: NA
D gene: NA
CDR3 DNA: TGTGCCAGCAGCCAAACAGGGACTAGAAGCTATGGCTACACCTTC
CDR3 protein: CASSQTGTRSYGYTF

V gene: TRBV7-3
CDR3 length: 15
J gene: TRBJ2-3
clone size: NA
D gene: TRBD1
CDR3 DNA: TGTGCCAGCAGCTTACGGGGACAGGCCCCAGATACGCAGTATTTT
CDR3 protein: CASSLRGQAPDTQYF

V gene: TRBV5-1
CDR3 length: 12
J gene: TRBJ2-1
clone size: NA
D gene: NA
CDR3 DNA: TGCGCCAGCAGCCAGGTCCCCAATGAGCAGTTCTTC
CDR3 protein: CASSQVPNEQFF

V gene: TRBV6-5
CDR3 length: 15
J gene: TRBJ1-2
clone size: few
D gene: NA
CDR3 DNA: TGTGCCAGCAGTTACCCTCCCGCAGGCAACTATGGCTACACCTTC
CDR3 protein: CASSYPPAGNYGYTF

V gene: TRBV20-1
CDR3 length: 12
J gene: TRBJ1-1
clone size: NA
D gene: NA
CDR3 DNA: TGCAGTGCTGGGACGGCTTACACTGAAGCTTTCTTT
CDR3 protein: CSAGTAYTEAFF

V gene: TRBV28
CDR3 length: 12
J gene: TRBJ1-6
clone size: few
D gene: NA
CDR3 DNA: TGTGCCAGCAGCAAGGCCCCATTCACCCTCCACTTT
CDR3 protein: CASSKAPFTLHF

V gene: TRBV29-1
CDR3 length: 14
J gene: TRBJ2-7
clone size: NA
D gene: NA
CDR3 DNA: TGCAGCGTGCTCCACAGGAGCGGCTCCTACGAGCAGTACTTC
CDR3 protein: CSVLHRSGSYEQYF

V gene: TRBV5-1
CDR3 length: 15
J gene: TRBJ2-7
clone size: NA
D gene: NA
CDR3 DNA: TGCGCCAGCAGCTTGGGCAGGGCCTACTCCTACGAGCAGTACTTC
CDR3 protein: CASSLGRAYSYEQYF

V gene: TRBV18
CDR3 length: 16
J gene: TRBJ2-1
clone size: few
D gene: NA
CDR3 DNA: TGTGCCAGCTCACGTCAGCCTGTTAGCTCCTACAATGAGCAGTTCTTC
CDR3 protein: CASSRQPVSSYNEQFF

V gene: TRBV11-3
CDR3 length: 16
J gene: TRBJ2-3
clone size: NA
D gene: NA
CDR3 DNA: TGTGCCAGCAGCGTGATGACCGGACTCGGGGCAGATACGCAGTATTTT
CDR3 protein: CASSVMTGLGADTQYF

V gene: TRBV29-1
CDR3 length: 10
J gene: TRBJ1-1
clone size: few
D gene: NA
CDR3 DNA: TGCAGCGGAGGGAACACTGAAGCTTTCTTT
CDR3 protein: CSGGNTEAFF

V gene: TRBV4-1
CDR3 length: 17
J gene: TRBJ2-3
clone size: NA
D gene: TRBD2
CDR3 DNA: TGCGCCAGCAGCCAAGCTCAGCGGGAGTTAGGGACAGATACGCAGTATTTT
CDR3 protein: CASSQAQRELGTDTQYF

V gene: TRBV20-1
CDR3 length: 14
J gene: TRBJ1-1
clone size: few
D gene: TRBD1
CDR3 DNA: TGCAGTGCTAGAGATCAGGGGGCAGGCACTGAAGCTTTCTTT
CDR3 protein: CSARDQGAGTEAFF

V gene: TRBV10-3
CDR3 length: 14
J gene: TRBJ1-1
clone size: NA
D gene: NA
CDR3 DNA: TGTGCCATCAGTGGAAACAGGGTGAGGACTGAAGCTTTCTTT
CDR3 protein: CAISGNRVRTEAFF

V gene: TRBV19
CDR3 length: 16
J gene: TRBJ2-2
clone size: few
D gene: TRBD1
CDR3 DNA: TGTGCCAGTAGTCACCGACAGGGGGTATGGACCGGGGAGCTGTTTTTT
CDR3 protein: CASSHRQGVWTGELFF

V gene: TRBV5-1
CDR3 length: 18
J gene: TRBJ2-2
clone size: NA
D gene: NA
CDR3 DNA: TGCGCCAGCAGCTTGGGCCCAGCTAAGCCCGCGAACACCGGGGAGCTGTTTTTT
CDR3 protein: CASSLGPAKPANTGELFF

V gene: TRBV10-2
CDR3 length: 16
J gene: TRBJ2-1
clone size: few
D gene: TRBD2
CDR3 DNA: TGCGCCAGCAGTGACGTAGCGGGAGGGTCCTACAATGAGCAGTTCTTC
CDR3 protein: CASSDVAGGSYNEQFF

V gene: TRBV5-5
CDR3 length: 14
J gene: TRBJ2-7
clone size: NA
D gene: NA
CDR3 DNA: TGTGCCAGCAGCCCCCACAGGGATACCTACGAGCAGTACTTC
CDR3 protein: CASSPHRDTYEQYF

V gene: TRBV7-9
CDR3 length: 14
J gene: TRBJ1-1
clone size: few
D gene: TRBD1
CDR3 DNA: TGTGCCAGCAGCTATGGACAGGGGAACACTGAAGCTTTCTTT
CDR3 protein: CASSYGQGNTEAFF

V gene: TRBV18
CDR3 length: 13
J gene: TRBJ2-1
clone size: NA
D gene: NA
CDR3 DNA: TGTGCCAGCTCACCAGGGACCCTCAGTGAGCAGTTCTTC
CDR3 protein: CASSPGTLSEQFF

V gene: TRBV6-1
CDR3 length: 14
J gene: TRBJ2-7
clone size: few
D gene: NA
CDR3 DNA: TGTGCCAGCAGTCTTAACCCCGAGCAGAACGAGCAGTACTTC
CDR3 protein: CASSLNPEQNEQYF

V gene: TRBV5-1
CDR3 length: 13
J gene: TRBJ1-1
clone size: NA
D gene: NA
CDR3 DNA: TGCGCCAGCAGCCCCGCCGGCTACACTGAAGCTTTCTTT
CDR3 protein: CASSPAGYTEAFF

V gene: TRBV6-1
CDR3 length: 14
J gene: TRBJ2-1
clone size: NA
D gene: TRBD2
CDR3 DNA: TGTGCCAGCAGTACGGGACTAGCGGTTAATGAGCAGTTCTTC
CDR3 protein: CASSTGLAVNEQFF

V gene: TRBV6-2/TRBV6-3
CDR3 length: 19
J gene: TRBJ1-5
clone size: NA
D gene: NA
CDR3 DNA: TGTGCCAGCAGCCCGACTCAATCGGGGGACATTCGTAGCAATCAGCCCCAGCATTTT
CDR3 protein: CASSPTQSGDIRSNQPQHF

V gene: TRBV24-1
CDR3 length: 12
J gene: TRBJ2-5
clone size: few
D gene: NA
CDR3 DNA: TGTGCCACCAGCGGGGGTCAAGAGACCCAGTACTTC
CDR3 protein: CATSGGQETQYF

V gene: TRBV6-4
CDR3 length: 14
J gene: TRBJ2-2
clone size: NA
D gene: NA
CDR3 DNA: TGTGCCAGCTCTCTAAATCGGAGGTCCGGGGAGCTGTTTTTT
CDR3 protein: CASSLNRRSGELFF

V gene: TRBV3-1
CDR3 length: 15
J gene: TRBJ1-1
clone size: NA
D gene: TRBD1
CDR3 DNA: TGTGCCAGCAGCCAAGTTGGGACAGGGAACACTGAAGCTTTCTTT
CDR3 protein: CASSQVGTGNTEAFF

V gene: TRBV29-1
CDR3 length: 12
J gene: TRBJ1-5
clone size: few
D gene: NA
CDR3 DNA: TGCAGCGTCCAAGAGGGGGACCGGCCCCAGCATTTT
CDR3 protein: CSVQEGDRPQHF

V gene: TRBV28
CDR3 length: 14
J gene: TRBJ1-1
clone size: NA
D gene: TRBD1
CDR3 DNA: TGTGCCAGCAGTGCTTTCGAGGACAGGGCTAAAGCTTTCTTT
CDR3 protein: CASSAFEDRAKAFF

V gene: TRBV3-1
CDR3 length: 14
J gene: TRBJ2-5
clone size: few
D gene: TRBD2
CDR3 DNA: TGTGCCAGCAGCCAAGTTGTAGCGGGAAAGACCCAGTACTTC
CDR3 protein: CASSQVVAGKTQYF

V gene: TRBV27
CDR3 length: 14
J gene: TRBJ2-1
clone size: few
D gene: NA
CDR3 DNA: TGTGCCAGCGGGATAGCGCCCTCCTACAATGAGCAGTTCTTC
CDR3 protein: CASGIAPSYNEQFF

V gene: TRBV7-2
CDR3 length: 16
J gene: TRBJ2-2
clone size: NA
D gene: NA
CDR3 DNA: TGTGCCAGCAGCCGACCGGGAGTAGGAAGCACCGGGGAGCTGTTTTTT
CDR3 protein: CASSRPGVGSTGELFF

V gene: TRBV10-3
CDR3 length: 11
J gene: TRBJ2-3
clone size: few
D gene: NA
CDR3 DNA: TGTGCCATCAGTGAGGCGGTCTTAATGTATTTT
CDR3 protein: CAISEAVLMYF

V gene: TRBV6-1
CDR3 length: 15
J gene: TRBJ2-2
clone size: many
D gene: NA
CDR3 DNA: TGTGCCAGCACCCAAGGGGAAGTTTGGGGCGGGGAGCTGTTTTTT
CDR3 protein: CASTQGEVWGGELFF

V gene: TRBV5-5
CDR3 length: 14
J gene: TRBJ2-7
clone size: few
D gene: TRBD1
CDR3 DNA: TGTGCCAGCAGCGGGGGACAGGGGGCCTACGAGCAGTACTTC
CDR3 protein: CASSGGQGAYEQYF

V gene: TRBV28
CDR3 length: 14
J gene: TRBJ1-6
clone size: NA
D gene: NA
CDR3 DNA: TGTGCCAGCGGACCAATCCTTCCGTACTCACCCCTCCACTTT
CDR3 protein: CASGPILPYSPLHF

V gene: TRBV5-1
CDR3 length: 15
J gene: TRBJ2-1
clone size: NA
D gene: NA
CDR3 DNA: TGCGCCAGCAGCGTGAGGTCTGGACATAATCATGAGCAGTTCTTC
CDR3 protein: CASSVRSGHNHEQFF